This T cell receptor beta chain was obtained from a study of blood T cell repertoires in COVID-19. As for the study in general: Specimens from acute and convalescent COVID-19 originated in the United States, Italy and Spain.

Clones were sequenced by immunoSEQ multiplex PCR, and TCRdb holds only the in-frame ones, with some missing. The data contain tens of thousands of clones, around 88% of them singletons. This CDR3 has 13 residues. This clonotype was sampled from a woman of 80 years or more with acute or convalescent COVID-19. The chain carries TRBV21-1 and TRBJ1-2. TRBV21-1 is flagged as a pseudogene. The sequenced sample was peripheral blood. The CDR3 region has the DNA TGTGCCAGCAGCAAATTGAGACTCTATGGCTACACCTTC. Translating gives CASSKLRLYGYTF.